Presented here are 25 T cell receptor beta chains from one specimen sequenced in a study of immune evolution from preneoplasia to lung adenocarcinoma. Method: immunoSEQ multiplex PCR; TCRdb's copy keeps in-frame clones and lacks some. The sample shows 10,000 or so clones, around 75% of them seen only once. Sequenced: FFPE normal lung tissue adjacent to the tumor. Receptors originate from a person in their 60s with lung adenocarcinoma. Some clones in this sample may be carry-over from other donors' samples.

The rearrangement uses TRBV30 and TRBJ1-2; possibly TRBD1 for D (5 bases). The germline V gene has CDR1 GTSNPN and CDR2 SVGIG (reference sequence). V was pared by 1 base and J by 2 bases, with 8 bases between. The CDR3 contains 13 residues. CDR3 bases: TGTGCCTGGAGTGCACAGGTGAACTATGGCTACACCTTC. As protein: CAWSAQVNYGYTF.

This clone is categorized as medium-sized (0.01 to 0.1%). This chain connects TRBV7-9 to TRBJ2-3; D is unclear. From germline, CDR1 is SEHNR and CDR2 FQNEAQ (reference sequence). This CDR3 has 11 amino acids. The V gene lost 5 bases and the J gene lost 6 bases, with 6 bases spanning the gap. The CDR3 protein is CASSRSDTQYF. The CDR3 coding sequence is TGTGCCAGCAGCCGCTCTGATACGCAGTATTTT.

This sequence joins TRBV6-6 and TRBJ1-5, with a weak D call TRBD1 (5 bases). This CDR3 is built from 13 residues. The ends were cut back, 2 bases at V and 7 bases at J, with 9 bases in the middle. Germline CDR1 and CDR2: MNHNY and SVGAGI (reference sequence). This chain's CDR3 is CASSYAGLQPQHF. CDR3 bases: TGTGCCAGCAGTTACGCGGGACTCCAGCCCCAGCATTTT.

CDR3: CASSGLGQRGNEQFF. The CDR3 nucleotides read TGTGCCAGCAGCGGGCTTGGACAGAGAGGCAATGAGCAGTTCTTC. V is TRBV11-2 and J is TRBJ2-1; TRBD1 might be the D (6 bases). The CDR3 has 15 amino acids. Between the trimmed V and J ends, which lost 5 bases and 6 bases, there was a span of 17 bases. CDR1 and CDR2 from the germline V gene are SGHAT and FQNNGV.

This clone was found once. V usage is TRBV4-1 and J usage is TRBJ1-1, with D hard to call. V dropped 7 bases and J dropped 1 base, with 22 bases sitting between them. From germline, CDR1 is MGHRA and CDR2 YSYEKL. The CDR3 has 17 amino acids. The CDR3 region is CASNPTVSRTGNTEAFF. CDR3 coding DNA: TGCGCCAGCAATCCCACAGTTTCCCGCACGGGGAACACTGAAGCTTTCTTT.

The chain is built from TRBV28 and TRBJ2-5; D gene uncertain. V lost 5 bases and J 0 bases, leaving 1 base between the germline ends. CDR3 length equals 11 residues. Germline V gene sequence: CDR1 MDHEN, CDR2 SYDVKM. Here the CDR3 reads CASSNQETQYF. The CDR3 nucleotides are TGTGCCAGCAGTAACCAAGAGACCCAGTACTTC. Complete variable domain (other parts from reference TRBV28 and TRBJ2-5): DVKVTQSSRYLVKRTGEKVFLECVQDMDHENMFWYRQDPGLGLRLIYFSYDVKMKEKGDIPEGYSVSREKKERFSLILESASTNQTSMYLCASSNQETQYFGPGTRLLVL.

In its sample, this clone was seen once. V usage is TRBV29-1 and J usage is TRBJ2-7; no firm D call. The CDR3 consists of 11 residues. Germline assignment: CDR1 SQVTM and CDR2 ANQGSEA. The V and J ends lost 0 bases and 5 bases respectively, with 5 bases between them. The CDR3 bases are TGCAGCGTTGAAGATTACGACGAGCAGTACTTC. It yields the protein CSVEDYDEQYF.

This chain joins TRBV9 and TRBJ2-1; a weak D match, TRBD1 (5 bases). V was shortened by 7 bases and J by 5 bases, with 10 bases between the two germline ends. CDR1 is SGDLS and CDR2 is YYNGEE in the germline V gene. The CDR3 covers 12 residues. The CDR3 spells CASQGRDNEQFF. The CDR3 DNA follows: TGTGCCAGCCAGGGCAGGGACAATGAGCAGTTCTTC.

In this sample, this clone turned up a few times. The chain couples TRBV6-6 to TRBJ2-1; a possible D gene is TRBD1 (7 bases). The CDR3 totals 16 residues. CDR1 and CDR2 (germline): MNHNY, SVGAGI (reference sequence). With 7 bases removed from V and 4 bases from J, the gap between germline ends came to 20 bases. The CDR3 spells CASTPGEDRAYNEQFF. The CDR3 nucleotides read TGTGCCAGCACTCCGGGAGAAGACAGGGCTTACAATGAGCAGTTCTTC.

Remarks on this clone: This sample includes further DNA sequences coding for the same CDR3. CDR3 sequence reads: CASSLAQGPNNEQFF. As DNA, the CDR3 is TGTGCCAGCAGCTTAGCACAGGGGCCAAACAATGAGCAGTTCTTC. The gene calls are TRBV7-2 and TRBJ2-1; 7 bases line up with TRBD1. The CDR3 consists of 15 residues. Germline V gives CDR1 SGHTA, CDR2 FQGNSA. V lost 0 bases to trimming and J lost 5 bases; unmatched junction nucleotides: 4.

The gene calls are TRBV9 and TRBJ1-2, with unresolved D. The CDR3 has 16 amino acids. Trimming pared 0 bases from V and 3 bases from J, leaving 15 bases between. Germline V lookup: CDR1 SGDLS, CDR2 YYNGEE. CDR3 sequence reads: CASSVARRREDYGYTF. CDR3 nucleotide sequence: TGTGCCAGCAGCGTAGCTAGGCGCCGGGAGGACTATGGCTACACCTTC.

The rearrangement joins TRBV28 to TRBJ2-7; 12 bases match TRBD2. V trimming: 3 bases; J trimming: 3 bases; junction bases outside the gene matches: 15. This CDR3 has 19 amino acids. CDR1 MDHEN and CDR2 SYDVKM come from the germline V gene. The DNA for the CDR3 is TGTGCCAGCAGTTTTCCACGCGGGACACCGGGACTAGCGGGCTACGAGCAGTACTTC. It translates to CASSFPRGTPGLAGYEQYF.

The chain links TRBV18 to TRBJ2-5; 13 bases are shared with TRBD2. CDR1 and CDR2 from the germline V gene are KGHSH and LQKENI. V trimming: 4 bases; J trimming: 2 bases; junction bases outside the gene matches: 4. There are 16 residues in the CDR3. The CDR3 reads CASSRGTSGTQETQYF. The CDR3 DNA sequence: TGTGCCAGCTCACGGGGGACTAGCGGGACGCAAGAGACCCAGTACTTC.

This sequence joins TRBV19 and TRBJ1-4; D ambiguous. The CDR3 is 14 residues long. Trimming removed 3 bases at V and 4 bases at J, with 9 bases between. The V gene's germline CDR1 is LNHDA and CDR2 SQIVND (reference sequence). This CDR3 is CASSMSRINEKLFF. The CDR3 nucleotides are TGTGCCAGTAGTATGTCGCGAATTAATGAAAAACTGTTTTTT.

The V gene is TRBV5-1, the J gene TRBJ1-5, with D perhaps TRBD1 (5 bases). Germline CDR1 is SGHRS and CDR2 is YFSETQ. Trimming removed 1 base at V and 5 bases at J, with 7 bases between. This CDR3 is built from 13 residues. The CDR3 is CASSLMGDQPQHF. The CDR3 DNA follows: TGCGCCAGCAGCTTGATGGGGGATCAGCCCCAGCATTTT.

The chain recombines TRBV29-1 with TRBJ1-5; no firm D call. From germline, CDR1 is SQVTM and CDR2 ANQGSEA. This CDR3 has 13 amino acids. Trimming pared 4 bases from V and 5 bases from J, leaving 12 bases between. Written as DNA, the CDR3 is TGCAGCGTTGCGTGGGTAACGGATCAGCCCCAGCATTTT. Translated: CSVAWVTDQPQHF.

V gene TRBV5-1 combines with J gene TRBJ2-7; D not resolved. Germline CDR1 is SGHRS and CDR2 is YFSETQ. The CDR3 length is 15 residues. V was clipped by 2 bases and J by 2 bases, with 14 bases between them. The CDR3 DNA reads TGCGCCAGCAGCTTCGGGCTGGGTTCGCCCTACGAGCAGTACTTC. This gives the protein CASSFGLGSPYEQYF.

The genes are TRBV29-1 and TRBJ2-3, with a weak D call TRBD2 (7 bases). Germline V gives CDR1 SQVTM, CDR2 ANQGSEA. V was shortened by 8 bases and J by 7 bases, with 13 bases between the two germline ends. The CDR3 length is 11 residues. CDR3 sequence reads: CSLRGGNTQYF. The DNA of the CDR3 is TGCAGCCTGAGGGGGGGGAATACGCAGTATTTT.

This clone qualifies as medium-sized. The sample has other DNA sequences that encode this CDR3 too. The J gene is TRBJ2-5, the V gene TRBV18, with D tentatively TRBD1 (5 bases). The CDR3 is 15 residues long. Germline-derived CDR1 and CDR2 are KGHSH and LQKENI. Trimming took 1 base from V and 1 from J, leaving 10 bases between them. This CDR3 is CASSPRGRLQETQYF. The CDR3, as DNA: TGTGCCAGCTCACCACGGGGCAGACTCCAAGAGACCCAGTACTTC.

Here the CDR3 reads CASSVPGRVAEQYF. The CDR3 DNA reads TGTGCCAGCAGCGTCCCAGGGAGGGTAGCAGAGCAGTACTTC. The chain uses TRBV11-2 and TRBJ2-7; TRBD2 matches 7 bases. Germline V lookup: CDR1 SGHAT, CDR2 FQNNGV. V gave up 5 bases and J gave up 7 bases; unmatched junction bases: 11. The CDR3 consists of 14 residues.

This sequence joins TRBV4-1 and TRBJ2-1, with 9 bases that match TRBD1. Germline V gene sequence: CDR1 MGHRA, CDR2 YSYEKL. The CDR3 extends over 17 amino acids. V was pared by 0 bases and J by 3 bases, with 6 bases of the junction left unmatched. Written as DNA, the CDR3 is TGCGCCAGCAGCCAAGATTGGGGGACAGGGAACTACAATGAGCAGTTCTTC. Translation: CASSQDWGTGNYNEQFF.

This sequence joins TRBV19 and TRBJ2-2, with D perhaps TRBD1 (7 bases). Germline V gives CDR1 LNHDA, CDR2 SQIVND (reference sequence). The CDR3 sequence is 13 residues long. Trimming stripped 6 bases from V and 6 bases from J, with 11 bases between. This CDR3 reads CASRTGEAGELFF. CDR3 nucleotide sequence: TGTGCCAGTAGAACAGGGGAGGCCGGGGAGCTGTTTTTT.

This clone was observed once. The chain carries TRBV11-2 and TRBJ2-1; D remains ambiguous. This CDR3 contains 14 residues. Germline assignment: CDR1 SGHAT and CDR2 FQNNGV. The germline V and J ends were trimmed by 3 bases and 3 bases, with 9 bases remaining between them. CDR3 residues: CASSFSISYNEQFF. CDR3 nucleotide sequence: TGTGCCAGCAGCTTTAGTATTAGCTACAATGAGCAGTTCTTC.

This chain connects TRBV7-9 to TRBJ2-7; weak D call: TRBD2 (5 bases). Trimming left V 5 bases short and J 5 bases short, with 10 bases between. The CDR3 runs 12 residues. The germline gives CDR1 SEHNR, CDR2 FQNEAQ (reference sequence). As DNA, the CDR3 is TGTGCCAGCAGCCCCACCGGGGACGAGCAGTACTTC. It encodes CASSPTGDEQYF.

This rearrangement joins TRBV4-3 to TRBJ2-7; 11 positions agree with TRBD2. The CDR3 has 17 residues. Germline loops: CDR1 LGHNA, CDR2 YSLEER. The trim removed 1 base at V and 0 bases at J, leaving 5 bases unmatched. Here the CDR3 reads CASSQGGTSGLSYEQYF. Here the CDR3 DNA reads TGCGCCAGCAGCCAAGGTGGGACTAGCGGCCTCTCCTACGAGCAGTACTTC.